The entry that follows covers one T cell receptor beta chain sequence. This sample was taken from a study of PD-1 blockade in classical Hodgkin lymphoma. All trial patients relapsed after autologous stem cell transplantation. The table came from immunoSEQ multiplex PCR; TCRdb's copy has only in-frame clones and leaves some out. The table lists 25,000 to 35,000 clones, 70% of them singletons. The germline gives CDR1 KGHSH, CDR2 LQKENI. The CDR3 is 16 residues long. The V gene end was trimmed by 2 bases and the J gene end by 4 bases; junction bases not matched to a gene: 7. The TCR sequence derives from a human donor with classical Hodgkin lymphoma. This chain connects TRBV18 to TRBJ2-7; the match to TRBD1 covers 11 bases. The source was peripheral blood mononuclear cells (PBMCs), collected before the second cycle of nivolumab. Here the CDR3 reads CASSPNAGTGGYEQYF. Here the CDR3 DNA reads TGTGCCAGCTCACCAAACGCCGGGACAGGGGGTTACGAGCAGTACTTC.